This is a list of T cell receptor beta chains from one sample in a study of untreated major depressive disorder. TCRdb's copy holds only in-frame clones and misses some; the assay was immunoSEQ multiplex PCR. Of about 19,000 clones in the sample, roughly 90% were seen once. The sample was CD4+ T cells from PBMCs. The receptors were sampled from a woman in her thirties or forties with major depressive disorder. Both conserved end residues are part of each CDR3. The D gene is left open where the match is weak. Some rows mark clone size as missing; the rest say once, few, many or name a class of expanded clone.

d_call clone_size j_call v_call cdr3_aa cdr3_nt
- - TRBJ2-3 TRBV4-2 CASSLGVSTDTQYF TGTGCCAGCAGCCTCGGGGTTAGCACAGATACGCAGTATTTT
- - TRBJ2-5 TRBV7-2 CASSLDVGTQYF TGTGCCAGCAGCTTAGATGTAGGGACCCAGTACTTC
- - TRBJ2-3 TRBV18 CASSQGRPLGTDTQYF TGTGCCAGCTCACAGGGACGGCCACTGGGCACAGATACGCAGTATTTT
- few TRBJ2-5 TRBV19 CASSPATTPRETQYF TGTGCCAGTAGTCCCGCGACTACCCCTCGAGAGACCCAGTACTTC
TRBD1 - TRBJ2-1 TRBV7-2 CASSVGTGSTSYNEQFF TGTGCCAGCAGCGTAGGGACAGGATCTACCTCCTACAATGAGCAGTTCTTC
- - TRBJ2-7 TRBV11-2 CASGFGDGYEQYF TGTGCCAGCGGTTTCGGAGACGGGTACGAGCAGTACTTC
- - TRBJ1-1 TRBV13 CASSRDRRNTEAFF TGTGCCAGCAGCCGCGACAGAAGGAACACTGAAGCTTTCTTT
- - TRBJ2-7 TRBV4-1 CASSQDGYRHEQYF TGCGCCAGCAGCCAAGACGGGTATCGACACGAGCAGTACTTC
- once TRBJ2-5 TRBV5-3 CARSLRHPGTHGPQETQYF TGTGCCAGAAGCTTGCGCCACCCGGGGACTCATGGACCCCAAGAGACCCAGTACTTC
TRBD1 - TRBJ1-2 TRBV4-2 CASSKGTGNNYGYTF TGTGCCAGCAGCAAGGGGACAGGGAACAACTATGGCTACACCTTC
TRBD1 - TRBJ1-1 TRBV28 CASSSTGGNTEAFF TGTGCCAGCAGTTCGACAGGGGGGAACACTGAAGCTTTCTTT
- - TRBJ1-5 TRBV6-5 CASSYQGLSNQPQHF TGTGCCAGCAGTTACCAGGGTTTGAGCAATCAGCCCCAGCATTTT